This T cell receptor (beta chain) was identified in a study of T cells in localized non-small cell lung cancer. General study results and limits: Greater T cell density in blood accompanied longer overall survival.

V dropped 2 bases and J dropped 1; count of bases not matched to a gene: 11. CDR1 is ENHRY and CDR2 is SYGVKD in the germline V gene. CDR3 length: 18 amino acids. Assay used: immunoSEQ multiplex PCR; TCRdb lists only in-frame clones, some missing. The table includes roughly 30,000 clones, about 90% detected once. Worth noting for this clone: Its antigen is still unknown.

The V call is TRBV10-3, the J call TRBJ2-3, with TRBD1 matching 8 bases. The material sequenced was peripheral blood, taken before any cancer treatment. The receptor comes from a woman aged 18 to 55 with stage I lung adenocarcinoma. CDR3 DNA sequence: TGTGCCATCAGTGAGGCTGAAGCGGACAGGGATGGCACAGATACGCAGTATTTT. It codes for CAISEAEADRDGTDTQYF.